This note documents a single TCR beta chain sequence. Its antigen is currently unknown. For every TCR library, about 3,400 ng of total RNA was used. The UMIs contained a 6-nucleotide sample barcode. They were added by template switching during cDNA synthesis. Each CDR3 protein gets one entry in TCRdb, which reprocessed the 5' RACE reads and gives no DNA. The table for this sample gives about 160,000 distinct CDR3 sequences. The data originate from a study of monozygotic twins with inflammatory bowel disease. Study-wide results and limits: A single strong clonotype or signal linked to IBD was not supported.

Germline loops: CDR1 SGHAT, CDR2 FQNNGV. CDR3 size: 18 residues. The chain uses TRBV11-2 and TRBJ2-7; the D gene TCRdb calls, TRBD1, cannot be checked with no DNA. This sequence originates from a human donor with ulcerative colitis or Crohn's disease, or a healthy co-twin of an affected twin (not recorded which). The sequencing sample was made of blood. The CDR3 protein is CASSSIGTGGRGADEQYF.